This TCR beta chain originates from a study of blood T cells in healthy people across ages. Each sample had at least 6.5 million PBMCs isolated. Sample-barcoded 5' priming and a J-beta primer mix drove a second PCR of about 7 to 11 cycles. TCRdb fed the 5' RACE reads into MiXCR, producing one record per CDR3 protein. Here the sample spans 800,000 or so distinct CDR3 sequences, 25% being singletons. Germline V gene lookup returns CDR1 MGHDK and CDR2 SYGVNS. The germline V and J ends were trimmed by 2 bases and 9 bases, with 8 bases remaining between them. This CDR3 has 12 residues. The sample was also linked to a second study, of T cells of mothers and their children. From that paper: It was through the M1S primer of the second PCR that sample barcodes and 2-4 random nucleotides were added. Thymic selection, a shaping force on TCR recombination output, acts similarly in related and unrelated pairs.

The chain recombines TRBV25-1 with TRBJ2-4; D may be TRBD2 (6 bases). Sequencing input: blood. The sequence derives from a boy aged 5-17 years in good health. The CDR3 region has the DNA TGTGCCAGCAGTGAAATCGGGGGCATTCAGTACTTC. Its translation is CASSEIGGIQYF.